This entry is about one TCR beta chain. What it binds is unknown. CDR3 length: 15 residues. Germline V gene data show CDR1 as MNHNS and CDR2 as SASEGT. V lost 2 bases, J lost 2 bases, and 10 bases lay in between. Assay used: immunoSEQ multiplex PCR; TCRdb lists only in-frame clones, some missing. The sample yields more than 95,000 clones, approximately 94% seen once. The data originate from a study of siplizumab effects on memory and regulatory T cells. The study, taken as a whole, reports: Treg-derived clones made up an average of around 67% of mappable alloreactive CD4+ clones with siplizumab and more than 25% in controls.

The sequenced sample consisted of non-Treg CD4+ T cells sorted from blood. The TCR sequence derives from a human donor in good health. This chain links TRBV6-1 with TRBJ1-5, with unresolved D. The CDR3 sequence is CASSEFRDGNQPQHF. For the CDR3, the DNA is TGTGCCAGCAGTGAATTCCGGGATGGCAATCAGCCCCAGCATTTT.